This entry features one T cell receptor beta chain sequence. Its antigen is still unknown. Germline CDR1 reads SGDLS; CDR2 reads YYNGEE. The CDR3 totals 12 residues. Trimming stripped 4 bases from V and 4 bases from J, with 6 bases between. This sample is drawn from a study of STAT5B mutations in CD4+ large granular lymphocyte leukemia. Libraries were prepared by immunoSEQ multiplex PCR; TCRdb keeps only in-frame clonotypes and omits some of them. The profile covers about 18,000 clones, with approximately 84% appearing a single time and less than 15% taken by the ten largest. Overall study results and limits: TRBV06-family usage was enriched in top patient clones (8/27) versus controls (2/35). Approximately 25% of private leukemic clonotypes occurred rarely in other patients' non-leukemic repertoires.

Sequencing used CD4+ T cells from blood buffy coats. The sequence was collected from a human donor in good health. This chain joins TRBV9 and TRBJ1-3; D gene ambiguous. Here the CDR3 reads CASSPLGNTIYF. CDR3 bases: TGTGCCAGCAGCCCCTTGGGAAACACCATATATTTT.